This entry lists 3 T cell receptor beta chains sequenced from one sample in a study of patients and donors after allogeneic stem cell transplantation. TCRdb re-analysed the RT-PCR reads in MiXCR, keeping a single row per CDR3 protein. The data show roughly 150,000 distinct CDR3 sequences, 24% seen once. The sequenced sample was blood, either unsorted or a sorted T cell fraction (not recorded which). These receptors all stem from a human donor who was either an allogeneic HSCT recipient or a stem cell or donor lymphocyte infusion donor (not recorded which). It is not recorded whose cells these are; they may come from a transplant donor.

This clonotype has only a few counts. The gene calls are TRBV6-5 and TRBJ1-6, with 8 bases aligning to TRBD1. The V gene's germline CDR1 is MNHEY and CDR2 SVGAGI. V shed 6 bases, J shed 10 bases, and the junction held 11 bases outside the gene matches. The CDR3 loop spans 15 amino acids. CDR3 sequence reads: CASRGKTGALSPLHF. CDR3 coding DNA: TGTGCCAGCAGGGGAAAGACAGGGGCCCTCTCACCCCTCCACTTT.

This clonotype appeared a single time. The genes are TRBV5-1 and TRBJ2-5; 9 bases map to TRBD1. The CDR3 loop spans 16 amino acids. The trim removed 5 bases at V and 5 bases at J, leaving 13 bases unmatched. CDR1 is SGHRS and CDR2 is YFSETQ in the germline V gene. CDR3 sequence: CASRKSGTGKLETQYF. CDR3 in DNA: TGCGCCAGCAGAAAGAGCGGGACAGGGAAACTGGAGACCCAGTACTTC.

Many counts were recorded for this clonotype. The J gene is TRBJ1-4, the V gene TRBV6-6; possibly TRBD1 for D (5 bases). The germline V and J ends were trimmed by 5 bases and 8 bases, with 18 bases remaining between them. Germline V lookup: CDR1 MNHNY, CDR2 SVGAGI (reference sequence). The CDR3 covers 15 residues. The CDR3 DNA reads as TGTGCCAGCAGTCAAGGCCCTCCGGGACCAGAAAAACTGTTTTTT. Translated: CASSQGPPGPEKLFF.